By proportion, the clone carrying this T cell receptor (beta chain) is medium-sized. Its specificity is not known. The CDR3 has 10 residues. V gave up 4 bases and J gave up 10 bases, with 5 bases separating them. Germline values: CDR1 MNHEY, CDR2 SVGEGT. Authors' data handling: Clinicopathological groups of papillary thyroid cancer showed CDR3 differences that were used to build a distant-metastasis classifier. TCRdb re-called the PCR reads with MiXCR. In this record, the V and J calls reflect TCRdb's handling and not the investigators' own analysis. In the table there are under 8,500 clones, about 31% of which are singletons. Thyroid surgery was performed in patients who had received no treatment beforehand. The data are from a study of metastatic and nonmetastatic thyroid tumors. Background on the study: Peripheral blood and tumor or nodule samples from malignant and benign thyroid patients were compared.

The study, taken as a whole, reports: When malignant thyroid tumors were compared with benign nodules, TCR beta diversity was reportedly significantly higher in the malignant tumors. This held in both blood and tumor samples.

The TCR was taken from a female donor with papillary thyroid cancer or a benign thyroid nodule (not recorded which). Some clones in this sample may be carry-over from other donors' samples. The chain recombines TRBV6-2 or TRBV6-3 with TRBJ2-1, with D unclear. Material for sequencing was adjacent normal tissue. The CDR3 is CASSWPEQFF. DNA of the CDR3: TGTGCCAGCAGTTGGCCGGAGCAGTTCTTC.